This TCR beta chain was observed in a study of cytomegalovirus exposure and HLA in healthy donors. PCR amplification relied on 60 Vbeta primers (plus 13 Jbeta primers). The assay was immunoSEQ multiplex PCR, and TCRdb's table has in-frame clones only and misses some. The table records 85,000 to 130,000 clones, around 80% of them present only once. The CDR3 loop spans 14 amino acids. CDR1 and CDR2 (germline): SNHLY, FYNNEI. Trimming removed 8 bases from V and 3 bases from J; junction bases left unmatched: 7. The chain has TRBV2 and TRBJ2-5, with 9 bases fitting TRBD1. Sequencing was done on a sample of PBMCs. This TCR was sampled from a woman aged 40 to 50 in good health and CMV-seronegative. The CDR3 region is CASRGQGKKETQYF. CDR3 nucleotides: TGTGCCAGCCGCGGACAGGGGAAGAAAGAGACCCAGTACTTC.